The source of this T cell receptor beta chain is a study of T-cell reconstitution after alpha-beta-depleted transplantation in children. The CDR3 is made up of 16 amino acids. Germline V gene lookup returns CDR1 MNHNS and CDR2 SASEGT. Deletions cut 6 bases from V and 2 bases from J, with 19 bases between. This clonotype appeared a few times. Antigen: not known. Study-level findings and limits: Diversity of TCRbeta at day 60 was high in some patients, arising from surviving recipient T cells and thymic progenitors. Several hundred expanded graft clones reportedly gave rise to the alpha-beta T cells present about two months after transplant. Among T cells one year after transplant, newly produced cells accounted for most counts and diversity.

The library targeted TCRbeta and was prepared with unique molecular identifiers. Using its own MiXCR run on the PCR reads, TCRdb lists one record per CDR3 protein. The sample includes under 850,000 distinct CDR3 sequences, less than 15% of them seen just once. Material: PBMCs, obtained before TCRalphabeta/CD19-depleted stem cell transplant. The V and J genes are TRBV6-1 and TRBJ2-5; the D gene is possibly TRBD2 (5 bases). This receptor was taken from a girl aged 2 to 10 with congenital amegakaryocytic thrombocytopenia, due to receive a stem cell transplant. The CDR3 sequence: CASSRMFGIDQETQYF. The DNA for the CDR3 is TGTGCCAGCAGCCGAATGTTCGGGATAGATCAAGAGACCCAGTACTTC.